This TCR beta chain was identified during a study of response to subunit inactivated influenza vaccine. TCRdb reanalysed the RT-PCR reads using MiXCR and keeps one entry per CDR3 protein. The sample consists of around 520,000 distinct CDR3 sequences, 25% of them appearing once. Per germline, CDR1 MGHRA and CDR2 YSYEKL. This CDR3 comprises 14 residues. V lost 0 bases and J 8 bases, leaving 11 bases between the germline ends. This clonotype was recorded many times. As yet, its antigen is unknown. Study-wide results and caveats: Authors suggested each seasonal influenza vaccination recruits few new T cells.

The sequence was collected from a man aged 50-60 years who received an inactivated influenza vaccine. The specimen was CD4+ T cells sorted from PBMCs, collected 5 days after vaccination. The chain uses TRBV4-1 and TRBJ2-1; D call uncertain. CDR3 sequence reads: CASSQEETVHEQFF. The CDR3 nucleotides are TGCGCCAGCAGCCAAGAGGAGACTGTTCATGAGCAGTTCTTC.